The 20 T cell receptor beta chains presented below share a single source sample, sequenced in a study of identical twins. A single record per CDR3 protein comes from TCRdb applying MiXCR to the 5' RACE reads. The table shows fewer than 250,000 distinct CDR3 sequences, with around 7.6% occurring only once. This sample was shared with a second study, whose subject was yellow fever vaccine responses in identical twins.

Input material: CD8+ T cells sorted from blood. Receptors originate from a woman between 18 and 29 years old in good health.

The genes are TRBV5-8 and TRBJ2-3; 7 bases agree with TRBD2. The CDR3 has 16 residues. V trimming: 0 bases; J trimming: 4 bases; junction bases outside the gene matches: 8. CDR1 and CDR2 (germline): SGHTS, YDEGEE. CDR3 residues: CASSLDWREPPDTQYF. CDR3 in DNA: TGTGCCAGCAGCTTGGATTGGCGGGAGCCCCCAGATACGCAGTATTTT. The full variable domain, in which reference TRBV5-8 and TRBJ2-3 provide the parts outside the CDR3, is EAGVTQSPTHLIKTRGQQATLRCSPISGHTSVYWYQQALGLGLQFLLWYDEGEERNRGNFPPRFSGRQFPNYSSELNVNALELEDSALYLCASSLDWREPPDTQYFGPGTRLTVL.

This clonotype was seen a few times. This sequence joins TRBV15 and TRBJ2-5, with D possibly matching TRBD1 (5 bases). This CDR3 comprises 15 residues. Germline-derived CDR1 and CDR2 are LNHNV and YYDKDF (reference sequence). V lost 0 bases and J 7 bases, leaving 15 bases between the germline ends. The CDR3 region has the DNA TGTGCCACCAGCAGAGAGGAGCAGGGATGGGGGACCCAGTACTTC. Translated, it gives CATSREEQGWGTQYF.

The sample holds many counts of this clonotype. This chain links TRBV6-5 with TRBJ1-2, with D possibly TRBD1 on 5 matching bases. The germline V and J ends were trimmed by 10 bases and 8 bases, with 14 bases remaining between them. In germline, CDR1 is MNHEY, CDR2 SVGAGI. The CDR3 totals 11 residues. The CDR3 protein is CAIRGVSGYTF. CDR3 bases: TGTGCCATCCGAGGGGTGTCCGGCTACACCTTC.

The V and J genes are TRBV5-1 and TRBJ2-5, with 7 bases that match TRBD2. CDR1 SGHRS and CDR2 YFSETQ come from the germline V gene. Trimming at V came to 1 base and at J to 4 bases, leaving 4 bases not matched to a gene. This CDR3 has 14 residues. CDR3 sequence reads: CASSLFWEGETQYF. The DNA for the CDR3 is TGCGCCAGCAGCTTGTTTTGGGAGGGAGAGACCCAGTACTTC.

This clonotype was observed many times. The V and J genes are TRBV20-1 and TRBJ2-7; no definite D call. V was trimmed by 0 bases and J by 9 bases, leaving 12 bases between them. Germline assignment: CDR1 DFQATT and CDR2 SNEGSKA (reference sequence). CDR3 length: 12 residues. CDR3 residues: CSARETGPRQYV. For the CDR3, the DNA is TGCAGTGCTAGAGAAACTGGCCCGCGGCAGTACGTC.

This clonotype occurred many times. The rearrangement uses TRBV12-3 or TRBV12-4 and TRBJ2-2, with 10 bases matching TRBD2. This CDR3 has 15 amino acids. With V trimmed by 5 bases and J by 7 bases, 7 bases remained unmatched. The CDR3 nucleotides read TGTGCCAGCAGTCCTAGCGGGGGAGGTGGCGGGGAGCTGTTTTTT. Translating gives CASSPSGGGGGELFF.

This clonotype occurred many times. This CDR3 is CASSQAPGNSYEQYF. In DNA, the CDR3 is TGCGCCAGCAGCCAAGCTCCAGGGAACTCCTACGAGCAGTACTTC. V is TRBV4-1 and J is TRBJ2-7; D may be TRBD1 (5 bases). The CDR3 extends over 15 amino acids. V was pared by 1 base and J by 0 bases, with 10 bases between. CDR1 and CDR2 from the germline V gene are MGHRA and YSYEKL.

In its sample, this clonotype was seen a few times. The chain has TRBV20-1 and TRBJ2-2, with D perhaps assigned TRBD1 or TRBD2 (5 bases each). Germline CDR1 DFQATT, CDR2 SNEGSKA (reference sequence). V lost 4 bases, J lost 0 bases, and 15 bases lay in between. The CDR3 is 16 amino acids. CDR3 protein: CSATPRGITNTGELFF. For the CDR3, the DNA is TGCAGTGCTACCCCGAGGGGTATAACGAACACCGGGGAGCTGTTTTTT.

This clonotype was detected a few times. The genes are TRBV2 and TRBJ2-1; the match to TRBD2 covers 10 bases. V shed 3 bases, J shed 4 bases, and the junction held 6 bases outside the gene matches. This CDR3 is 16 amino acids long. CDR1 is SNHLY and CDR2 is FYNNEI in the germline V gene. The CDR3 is CASSDNLAGDYNEQFF. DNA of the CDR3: TGTGCCAGCAGTGATAACCTAGCGGGGGATTACAATGAGCAGTTCTTC. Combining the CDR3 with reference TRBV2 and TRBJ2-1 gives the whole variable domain EPEVTQTPSHQVTQMGQEVILRCVPISNHLYFYWYRQILGQKVEFLVSFYNNEISEKSEIFDDQFSVERPDGSNFTLKIRSTKLEDSAMYFCASSDNLAGDYNEQFFGPGTRLTVL.

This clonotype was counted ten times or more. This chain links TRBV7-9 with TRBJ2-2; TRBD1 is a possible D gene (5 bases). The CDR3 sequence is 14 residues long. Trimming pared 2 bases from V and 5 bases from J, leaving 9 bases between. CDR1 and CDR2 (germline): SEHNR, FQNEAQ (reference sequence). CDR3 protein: CASSLYGATGELFF. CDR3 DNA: TGTGCCAGCAGCTTATATGGGGCGACCGGGGAGCTGTTTTTT.

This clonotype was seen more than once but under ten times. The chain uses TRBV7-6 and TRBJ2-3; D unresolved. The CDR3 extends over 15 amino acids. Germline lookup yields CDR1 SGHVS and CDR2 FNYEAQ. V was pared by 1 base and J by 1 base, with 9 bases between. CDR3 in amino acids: CASSLGRSGTDTQYF. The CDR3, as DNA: TGTGCCAGCAGCTTAGGGCGATCGGGCACAGATACGCAGTATTTT.

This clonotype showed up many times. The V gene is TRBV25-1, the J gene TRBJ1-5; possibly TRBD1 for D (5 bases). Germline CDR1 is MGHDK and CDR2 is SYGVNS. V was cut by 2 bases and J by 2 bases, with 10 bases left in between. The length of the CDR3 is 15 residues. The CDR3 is CASSEQGGGNQPQHF. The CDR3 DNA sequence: TGTGCCAGCAGTGAACAGGGAGGGGGCAATCAGCCCCAGCATTTT.

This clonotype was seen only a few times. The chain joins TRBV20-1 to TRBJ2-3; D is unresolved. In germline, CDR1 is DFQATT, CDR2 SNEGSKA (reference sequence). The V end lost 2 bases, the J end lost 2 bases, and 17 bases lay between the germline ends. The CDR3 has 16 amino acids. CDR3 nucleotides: TGCAGTGCTAGACCCCCCCGGTTTTGGGACACAGATACGCAGTATTTT. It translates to CSARPPRFWDTDTQYF.

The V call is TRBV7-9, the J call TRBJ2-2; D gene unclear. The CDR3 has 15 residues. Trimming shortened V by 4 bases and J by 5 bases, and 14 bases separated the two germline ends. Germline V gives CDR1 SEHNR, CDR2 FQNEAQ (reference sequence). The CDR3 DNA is TGTGCCAGCAGCTCCCATTCGCCGAGGACCGGGGAGCTGTTTTTT. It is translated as CASSSHSPRTGELFF.

CDR3 amino acids: CASSFEPASGFYEQYF. Written as DNA, the CDR3 is TGTGCCAGCAGTTTCGAACCGGCTAGCGGGTTCTACGAGCAGTACTTC. The chain has TRBV28 and TRBJ2-7; 8 nucleotides align to TRBD2. This CDR3 has 16 amino acids. Unmatched junction bases numbered 10, after V lost 3 bases and J lost 3 bases. The V gene's germline CDR1 is MDHEN and CDR2 SYDVKM.

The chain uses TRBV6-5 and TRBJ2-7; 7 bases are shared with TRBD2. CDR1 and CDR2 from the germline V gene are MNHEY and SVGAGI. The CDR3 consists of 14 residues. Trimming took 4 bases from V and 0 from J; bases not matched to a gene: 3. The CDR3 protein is CASSWGGSSYEQYF. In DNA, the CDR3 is TGTGCCAGCAGTTGGGGCGGGAGCTCCTACGAGCAGTACTTC.

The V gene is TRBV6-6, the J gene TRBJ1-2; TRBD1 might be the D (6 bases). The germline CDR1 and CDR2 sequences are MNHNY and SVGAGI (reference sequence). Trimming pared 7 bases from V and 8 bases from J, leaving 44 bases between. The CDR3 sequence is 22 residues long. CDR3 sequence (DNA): TGTGCCAGCACCAAACTGAACGTCCTGGCGACGACAAAGACAGGTCCCCTGGGAGGCTACACCTTC. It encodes CASTKLNVLATTKTGPLGGYTF.

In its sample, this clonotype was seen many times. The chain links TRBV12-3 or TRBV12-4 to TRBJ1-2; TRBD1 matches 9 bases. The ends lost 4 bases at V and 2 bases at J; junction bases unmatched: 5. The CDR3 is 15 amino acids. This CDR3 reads CASSSYRGHNYGYTF. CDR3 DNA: TGTGCCAGCAGTTCCTACAGGGGGCACAACTATGGCTACACCTTC.

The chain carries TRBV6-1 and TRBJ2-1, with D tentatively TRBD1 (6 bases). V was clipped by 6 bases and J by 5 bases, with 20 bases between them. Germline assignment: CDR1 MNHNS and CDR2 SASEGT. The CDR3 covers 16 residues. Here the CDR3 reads CASSPNWGQNDNEQFF. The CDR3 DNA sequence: TGTGCCAGCAGCCCCAATTGGGGGCAAAACGACAATGAGCAGTTCTTC.

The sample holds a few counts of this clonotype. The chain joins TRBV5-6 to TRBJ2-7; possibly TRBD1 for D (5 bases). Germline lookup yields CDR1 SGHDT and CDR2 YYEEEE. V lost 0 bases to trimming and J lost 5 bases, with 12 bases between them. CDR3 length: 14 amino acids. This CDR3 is CASSLEATAHEQYV. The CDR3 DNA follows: TGTGCCAGCAGCTTGGAGGCGACAGCGCACGAGCAGTACGTC.